The entry below describes one T cell receptor beta chain. This sample stems from a study of blood T cell repertoires in COVID-19. Study background: Collection of acute and convalescent COVID-19 samples took place in the United States, Italy and Spain.

Some clones are missing from TCRdb's copy, which holds only in-frame ones; the method was immunoSEQ multiplex PCR. The repertoire includes under 100,000 clones, approximately 81% of them detected once, and around 25% sits in the top ten. This CDR3 is built from 15 residues. Germline CDR1 and CDR2: SGHAT and FQNNGV. Trimming took off 0 bases at V and 0 bases at J, with 5 bases between the two ends. The source of this sequence is a man at least 80 years old with active or convalescent COVID-19. The chain links TRBV11-2 to TRBJ1-4; a weak D match, TRBD1 (5 bases). The sample taken for sequencing was peripheral blood. The CDR3 protein is CASSLDRATNEKLFF. DNA for the CDR3: TGTGCCAGCAGCTTAGACAGGGCAACTAATGAAAAACTGTTTTTT.